One sample yielded the 10 T cell receptor beta chains listed below, sequenced in a study of cytomegalovirus exposure and HLA in healthy donors. PCR primers comprised 60 Vbeta and 13 Jbeta primers. Sequencing used immunoSEQ multiplex PCR; TCRdb keeps in-frame clones, though not all of them. The sample includes some 150,000 clones, about 75% seen only once; the top ten take 0.5% to 0.85%. The sequenced material came from PBMCs. Receptors originate from a male donor in good health and CMV-seronegative.

V and J are TRBV27 and TRBJ2-1; D may be TRBD2 (6 bases). Germline V gives CDR1 MNHEY, CDR2 SMNVEV (reference sequence). The CDR3 loop spans 17 amino acids. V lost 3 bases and J lost 3, with 18 bases in between. The CDR3 nucleotides read TGTGCCAGCAGTTTCTCCTCAGCGGGTCGCGGCTACAATGAGCAGTTCTTC. Translation: CASSFSSAGRGYNEQFF.

This rearrangement joins TRBV7-2 to TRBJ2-1, with D unresolved. The germline V gene encodes CDR1 SGHTA and CDR2 FQGNSA. The CDR3 totals 16 residues. Trimming cost V 2 bases and J 0 bases, with 11 bases left between them. This chain's CDR3 is CASSLNALASYNEQFF. Written as DNA, the CDR3 is TGTGCCAGCAGCTTAAACGCACTTGCCTCCTACAATGAGCAGTTCTTC. Full variable domain (outside the CDR3, taken from reference TRBV7-2 and TRBJ2-1): GAGVSQSPSNKVTEKGKDVELRCDPISGHTALYWYRQSLGQGLEFLIYFQGNSAPDKSGLPSDRFSAERTGGSVSTLTIQRTQQEDSAVYLCASSLNALASYNEQFFGPGTRLTVL.

Note on this clone: One end of the junction does not line up with germline, which may come from a read error. CDR3: CSSSYGQGSYGYTF. CDR3 nucleotides: TGTTCCAGCAGCTATGGACAGGGATCCTATGGCTACACCTTC. This chain uses TRBV7-9 with TRBJ1-2; 8 bases match TRBD1. There are 14 residues in the CDR3. CDR1 is SEHNR, CDR2 FQNEAQ, per germline (reference sequence). The full variable domain, in which reference TRBV7-9 and TRBJ1-2 provide the parts outside the CDR3, is DTGVSQNPRHKITKRGQNVTFRCDPISEHNRLYWYRQTLGQGPEFLTYFQNEAQLEKSRLLSDRFSAERPKGSFSTLEIQRTEQGDSAMYLCSSSYGQGSYGYTFGSGTRLTVV.

The CDR3 loop is CASSASYSSVETQYF. The CDR3 bases are TGTGCCAGCAGTGCGAGTTACTCCTCGGTAGAGACCCAGTACTTC. J is TRBJ2-5 and V is TRBV25-1; D unclear. CDR3 length equals 15 residues. V was clipped by 4 bases and J by 4 bases, with 16 bases between them. The germline V gene has CDR1 MGHDK and CDR2 SYGVNS.

DNA for the CDR3: TGTGCCAGCAGCGACCCGACTAGCGGGGGGGCGGATACGCAGTATTTT. It translates to CASSDPTSGGADTQYF. V and J are TRBV7-3 and TRBJ2-3; 14 nucleotides match TRBD2. The CDR3 covers 16 residues. Germline V lookup: CDR1 SGHTA, CDR2 FQGTGA. The trim removed 5 bases at V and 6 bases at J, leaving 7 bases unmatched.

There are a few counts of this clone. V gene TRBV12-5 combines with J gene TRBJ1-3; D unclear. V dropped 4 bases and J dropped 1 base, with 8 bases sitting between them. CDR1 and CDR2 from the germline V gene are LGHNT and FRNRAP. This CDR3 comprises 14 residues. CDR3 in DNA: TGTGCTAGTGGTTCCCCTGAGTCTGGAAACACCATATATTTT. Translation: CASGSPESGNTIYF.

The V gene is TRBV7-2, the J gene TRBJ2-7; the match to TRBD2 covers 7 bases. The trim removed 3 bases at V and 5 bases at J, leaving 4 bases unmatched. This CDR3 is built from 13 residues. Germline assignment: CDR1 SGHTA and CDR2 FQGNSA. The CDR3: CASSFAGANEQYF. The CDR3 nucleotides read TGTGCCAGCAGCTTTGCGGGAGCCAACGAGCAGTACTTC.

J is TRBJ1-2 and V is TRBV29-1, with unresolved D. CDR3 length: 14 amino acids. Looked up from germline, CDR1 is SQVTM and CDR2 is ANQGSEA. With 1 base removed from V and 1 base from J, the gap between germline ends came to 10 bases. In DNA, the CDR3 is TGCAGCGTTGAAGGCCAGACAATTAACTATGGCTACACCTTC. It codes for CSVEGQTINYGYTF.

The J gene is TRBJ1-2, the V gene TRBV5-8, with a weak D call TRBD1 (5 bases). The CDR3 length is 16 residues. The germline V and J ends were trimmed by 6 bases and 0 bases, with 18 bases remaining between them. The germline V gene has CDR1 SGHTS and CDR2 YDEGEE. In DNA, the CDR3 is TGTGCCAGCAACCCCCGGGGGTCTCCCGCTAACTATGGCTACACCTTC. Its translation: CASNPRGSPANYGYTF. The full variable domain, in which reference TRBV5-8 and TRBJ1-2 provide the parts outside the CDR3, is EAGVTQSPTHLIKTRGQQATLRCSPISGHTSVYWYQQALGLGLQFLLWYDEGEERNRGNFPPRFSGRQFPNYSSELNVNALELEDSALYLCASNPRGSPANYGYTFGSGTRLTVV.

V and J are TRBV9 and TRBJ2-1; D may be TRBD1 (6 bases). The ends were cut back, 4 bases at V and 0 bases at J, with 14 bases in the middle. The CDR3 length is 16 residues. Germline V lookup: CDR1 SGDLS, CDR2 YYNGEE. The chain's CDR3 is CASSYGQSLSYNEQFF. CDR3 nucleotides: TGTGCCAGCAGCTACGGACAGTCTCTCTCCTACAATGAGCAGTTCTTC.